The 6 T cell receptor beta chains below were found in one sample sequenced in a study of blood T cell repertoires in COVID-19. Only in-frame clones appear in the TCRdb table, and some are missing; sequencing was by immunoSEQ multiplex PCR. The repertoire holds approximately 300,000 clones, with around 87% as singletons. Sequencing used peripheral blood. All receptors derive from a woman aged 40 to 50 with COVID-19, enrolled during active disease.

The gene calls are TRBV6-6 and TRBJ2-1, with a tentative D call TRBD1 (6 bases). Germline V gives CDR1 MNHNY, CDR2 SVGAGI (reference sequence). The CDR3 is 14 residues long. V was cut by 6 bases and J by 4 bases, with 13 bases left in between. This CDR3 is CASRRRGEYNEQFF. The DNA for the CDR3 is TGTGCCAGCAGGCGCAGGGGAGAGTACAATGAGCAGTTCTTC.

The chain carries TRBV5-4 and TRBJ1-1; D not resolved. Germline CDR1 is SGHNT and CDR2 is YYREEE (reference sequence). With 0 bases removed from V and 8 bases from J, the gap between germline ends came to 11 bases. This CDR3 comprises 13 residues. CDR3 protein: CASSLAGSEEAFF. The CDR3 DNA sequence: TGTGCCAGCAGCTTGGCCGGGTCGGAGGAAGCTTTCTTT.

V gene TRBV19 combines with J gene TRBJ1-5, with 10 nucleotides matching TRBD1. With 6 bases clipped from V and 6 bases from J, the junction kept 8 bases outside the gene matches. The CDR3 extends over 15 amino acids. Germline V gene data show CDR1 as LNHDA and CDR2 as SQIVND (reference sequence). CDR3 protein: CASSPDRGRGQPQHF. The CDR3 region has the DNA TGTGCCAGTAGCCCAGACAGGGGGCGCGGTCAGCCCCAGCATTTT.

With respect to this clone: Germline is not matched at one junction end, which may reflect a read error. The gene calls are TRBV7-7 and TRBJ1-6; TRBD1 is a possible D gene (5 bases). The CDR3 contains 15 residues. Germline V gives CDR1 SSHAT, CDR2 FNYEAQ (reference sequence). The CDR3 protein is CASSLARRDWSPLHF. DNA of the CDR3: TGTGCTAGCAGCCTGGCCAGACGGGACTGGTCACCCCTCCACTTT.

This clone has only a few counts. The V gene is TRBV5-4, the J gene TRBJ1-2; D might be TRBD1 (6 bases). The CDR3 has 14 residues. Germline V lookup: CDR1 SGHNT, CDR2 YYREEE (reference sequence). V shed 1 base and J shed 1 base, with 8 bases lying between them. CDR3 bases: TGTGCCAGCAGCTTGCCAGGGGTTAACTATGGCTACACCTTC. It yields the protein CASSLPGVNYGYTF.

The CDR3 spells CASSPEVFSYEQYF. As DNA, the CDR3 is TGTGCCAGCAGCCCCGAGGTGTTTTCGTACGAGCAGTACTTC. The rearrangement links TRBV7-2 to TRBJ2-7; D is undetermined. This CDR3 region has 14 residues. V was trimmed by 5 bases and J by 4 bases, leaving 15 bases between them. Looked up from germline, CDR1 is SGHTA and CDR2 is FQGNSA.